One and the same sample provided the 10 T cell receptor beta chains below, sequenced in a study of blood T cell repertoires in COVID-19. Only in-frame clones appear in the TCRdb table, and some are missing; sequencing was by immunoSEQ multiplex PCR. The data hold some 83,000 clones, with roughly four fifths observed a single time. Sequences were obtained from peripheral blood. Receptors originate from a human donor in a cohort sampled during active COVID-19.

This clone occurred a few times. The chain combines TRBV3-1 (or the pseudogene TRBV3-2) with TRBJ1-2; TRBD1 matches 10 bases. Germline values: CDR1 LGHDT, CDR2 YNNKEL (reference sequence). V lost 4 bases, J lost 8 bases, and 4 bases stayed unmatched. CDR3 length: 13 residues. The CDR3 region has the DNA TGTGCCAGCAGCCCGGGACAGGGGAGCGGCTACACCTTC. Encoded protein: CASSPGQGSGYTF.

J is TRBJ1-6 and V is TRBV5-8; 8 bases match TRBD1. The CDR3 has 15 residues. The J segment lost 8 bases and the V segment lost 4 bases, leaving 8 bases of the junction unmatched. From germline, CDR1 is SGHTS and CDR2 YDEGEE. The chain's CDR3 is CASSPRQGMHSPLHF. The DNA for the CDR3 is TGTGCCAGCAGCCCTAGACAGGGGATGCATTCACCCCTCCACTTT. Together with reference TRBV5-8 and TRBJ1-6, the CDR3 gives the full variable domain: EAGVTQSPTHLIKTRGQQATLRCSPISGHTSVYWYQQALGLGLQFLLWYDEGEERNRGNFPPRFSGRQFPNYSSELNVNALELEDSALYLCASSPRQGMHSPLHFGNGTRLTVT.

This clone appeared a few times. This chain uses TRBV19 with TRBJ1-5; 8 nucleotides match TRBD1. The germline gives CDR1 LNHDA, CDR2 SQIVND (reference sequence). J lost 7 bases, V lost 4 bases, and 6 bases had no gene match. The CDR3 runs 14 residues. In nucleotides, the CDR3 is TGTGCCAGTAGTAACCAGGGGGCAGGGCAGCCCCAGCATTTT. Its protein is CASSNQGAGQPQHF.

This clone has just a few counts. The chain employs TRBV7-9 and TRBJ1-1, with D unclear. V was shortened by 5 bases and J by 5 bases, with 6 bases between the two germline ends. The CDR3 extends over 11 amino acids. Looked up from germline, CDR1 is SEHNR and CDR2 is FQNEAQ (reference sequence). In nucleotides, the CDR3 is TGTGCCAGCAGCGTGGAGACTGAAGCTTTCTTT. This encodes CASSVETEAFF.

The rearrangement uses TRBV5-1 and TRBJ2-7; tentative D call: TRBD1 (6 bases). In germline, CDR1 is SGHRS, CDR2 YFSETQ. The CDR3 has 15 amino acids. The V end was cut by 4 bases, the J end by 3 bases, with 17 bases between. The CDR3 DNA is TGCGCCAGCAGCCCGATCCAGGGGTTAAACTACGAGCAGTACTTC. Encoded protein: CASSPIQGLNYEQYF.

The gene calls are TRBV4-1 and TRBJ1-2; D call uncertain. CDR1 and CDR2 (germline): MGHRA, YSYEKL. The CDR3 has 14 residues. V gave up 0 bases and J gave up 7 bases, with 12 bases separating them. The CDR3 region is CASSQEMGTGGYTF. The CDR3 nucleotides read TGCGCCAGCAGCCAAGAGATGGGTACGGGTGGCTACACCTTC.

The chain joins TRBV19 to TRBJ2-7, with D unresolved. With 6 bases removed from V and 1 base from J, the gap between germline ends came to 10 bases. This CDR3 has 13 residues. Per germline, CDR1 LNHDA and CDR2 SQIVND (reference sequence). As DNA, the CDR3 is TGTGCCAGTAGGTCCCTGTCTTCCTACGAGCAGTACTTC. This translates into CASRSLSSYEQYF. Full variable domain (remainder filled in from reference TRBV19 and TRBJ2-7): DGGITQSPKYLFRKEGQNVTLSCEQNLNHDAMYWYRQDPGQGLRLIYYSQIVNDFQKGDIAEGYSVSREKKESFPLTVTSAQKNPTAFYLCASRSLSSYEQYFGPGTRLTVT.

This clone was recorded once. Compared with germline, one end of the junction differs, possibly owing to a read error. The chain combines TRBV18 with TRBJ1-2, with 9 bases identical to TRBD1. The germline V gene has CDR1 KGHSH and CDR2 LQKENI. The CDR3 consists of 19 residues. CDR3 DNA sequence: TGTGCCAGTTCACCGAAAAGAATGGGACAGGGAAGACCTAACTATGGCTACACCTTC. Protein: CASSPKRMGQGRPNYGYTF.

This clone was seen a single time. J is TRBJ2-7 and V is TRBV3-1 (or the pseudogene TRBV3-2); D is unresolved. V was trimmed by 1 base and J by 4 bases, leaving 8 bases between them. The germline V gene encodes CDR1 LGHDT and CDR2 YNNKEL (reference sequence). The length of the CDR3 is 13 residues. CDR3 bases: TGTGCCAGCAGCCAAGGCCAGGCGTACGAGCAGTACTTC. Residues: CASSQGQAYEQYF.

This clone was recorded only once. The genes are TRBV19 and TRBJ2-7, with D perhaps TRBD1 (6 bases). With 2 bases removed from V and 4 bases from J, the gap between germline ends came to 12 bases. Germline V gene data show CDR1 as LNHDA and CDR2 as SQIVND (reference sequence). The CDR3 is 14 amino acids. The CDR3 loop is CASSISGRGYEQYF. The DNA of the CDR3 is TGTGCCAGTAGTATATCGGGCAGGGGTTACGAGCAGTACTTC. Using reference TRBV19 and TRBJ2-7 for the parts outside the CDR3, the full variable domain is DGGITQSPKYLFRKEGQNVTLSCEQNLNHDAMYWYRQDPGQGLRLIYYSQIVNDFQKGDIAEGYSVSREKKESFPLTVTSAQKNPTAFYLCASSISGRGYEQYFGPGTRLTVT.